This T cell receptor beta chain was recorded in a study of regulatory T cells in long-lasting Graves disease. This clonotype was picked up a small number of times. Its antigen remains unidentified. The sample's time point: newly diagnosed GD, antithyroid drugs for less than 3 months. PBMC RNA was the source of the TCR library. Arm-PCR of CDR3 regions with iRepertoire HTBI primers generated TCR beta libraries. TCRdb re-derived calls from the multiplex PCR reads in MiXCR, one entry per CDR3 protein. The sample has 200,000 to 250,000 distinct CDR3 sequences, roughly 18% seen once. This CDR3 contains 14 residues. Looked up from germline, CDR1 is DFQATT and CDR2 is SNEGSKA (reference sequence). V lost 5 bases to trimming and J lost 4 bases; unmatched junction nucleotides: 6. Study-level points and caveats: Persistent disease showed a preference for TRBV28, TRBJ1-2 and TRBJ2-5.

The data were also submitted as part of a second study, on T cells in Graves' hyperthyroidism and ophthalmopathy.

The sample was peripheral blood mononuclear cells (PBMCs), taken at new diagnosis, from a patient treated with antithyroid drugs. This chain joins TRBV20-1 and TRBJ1-4, with 8 bases identical to TRBD1. The receptor was derived from a woman aged 25 to 39 with Graves disease. The CDR3 spells CSAPTTGVNEKLFF. In DNA form, the CDR3 reads TGCAGTGCTCCTACGACAGGGGTTAATGAAAAACTGTTTTTT.